The clone carrying this T cell receptor (beta chain) was observed a single time. Its cognate antigen is unknown. The record originates from a study of human thymus T cells. Method: immunoSEQ multiplex PCR; TCRdb's copy keeps in-frame clones and lacks some. The table shows tens of thousands of clones, with about 95% occurring only once. Resections removed during corrective heart surgery provided the thymus tissue used. Healthy Finnish infants undergoing corrective surgery for congenital heart defects provided the donor material. The CDR3 covers 15 residues. CDR1 is MDHEN and CDR2 is SYDVKM in the germline V gene. Trimming shortened V by 4 bases and J by 4 bases, and 17 bases separated the two germline ends. Study-wide results and caveats: Use of V and J genes seemed skewed within the thymic and blood repertoires. Unrelated people showed highly overlapping thymic repertoires, related research reported.

The TCR originated in a girl under two years old with a congenital heart defect but otherwise immunologically healthy. The sample taken for sequencing was thymus tissue. The V call is TRBV28, the J call TRBJ2-7; a weak D match, TRBD1 (5 bases). The CDR3 DNA follows: TGTGCCAGCAGTTCCTCACTATGGGGCTTTTACGAGCAGTACTTC. This encodes CASSSSLWGFYEQYF.